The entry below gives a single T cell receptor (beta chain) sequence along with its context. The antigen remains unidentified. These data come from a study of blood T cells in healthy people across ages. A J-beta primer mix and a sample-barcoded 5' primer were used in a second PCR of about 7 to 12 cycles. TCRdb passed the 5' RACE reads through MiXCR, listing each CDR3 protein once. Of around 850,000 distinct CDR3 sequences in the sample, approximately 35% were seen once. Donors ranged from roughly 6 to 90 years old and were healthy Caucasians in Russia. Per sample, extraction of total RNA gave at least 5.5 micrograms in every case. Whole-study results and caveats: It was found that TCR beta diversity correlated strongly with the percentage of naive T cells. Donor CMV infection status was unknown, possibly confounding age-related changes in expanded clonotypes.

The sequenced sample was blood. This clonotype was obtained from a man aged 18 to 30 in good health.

The CDR3 DNA follows: TGTGCCAGCAGTTACTCCACAGGCGGAGGCCGGTTCTTC. Translation gives CASSYSTGGGRFF. J is TRBJ2-1 and V is TRBV6-5; TRBD1 or TRBD2 may be the D gene (5 bases each). The CDR3 sequence is 13 residues long. With 0 bases removed from V and 15 bases from J, the gap between germline ends came to 15 bases. The germline V gene encodes CDR1 MNHEY and CDR2 SVGAGI.